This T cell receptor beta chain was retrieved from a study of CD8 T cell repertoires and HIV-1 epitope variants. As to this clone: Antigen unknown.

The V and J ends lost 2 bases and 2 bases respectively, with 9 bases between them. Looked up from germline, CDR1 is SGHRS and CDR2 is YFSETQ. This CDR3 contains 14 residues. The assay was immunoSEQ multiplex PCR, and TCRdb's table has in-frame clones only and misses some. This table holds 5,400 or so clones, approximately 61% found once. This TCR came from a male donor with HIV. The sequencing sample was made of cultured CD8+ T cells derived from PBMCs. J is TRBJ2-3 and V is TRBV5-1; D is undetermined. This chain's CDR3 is CASSFDKTTDTQYF. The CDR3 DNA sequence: TGCGCCAGCAGCTTTGATAAGACCACAGATACGCAGTATTTT. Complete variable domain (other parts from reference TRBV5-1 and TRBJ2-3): KAGVTQTPRYLIKTRGQQVTLSCSPISGHRSVSWYQQTPGQGLQFLFEYFSETQRNKGNFPGRFSGRQFSNSRSEMNVSTLELGDSALYLCASSFDKTTDTQYFGPGTRLTVL.